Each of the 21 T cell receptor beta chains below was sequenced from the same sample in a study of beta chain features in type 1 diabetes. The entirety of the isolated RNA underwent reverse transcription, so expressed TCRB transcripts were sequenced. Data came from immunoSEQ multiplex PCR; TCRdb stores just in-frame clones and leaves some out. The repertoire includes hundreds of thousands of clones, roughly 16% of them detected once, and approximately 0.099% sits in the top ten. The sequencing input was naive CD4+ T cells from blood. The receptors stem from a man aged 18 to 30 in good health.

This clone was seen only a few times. In DNA, the CDR3 is TGTGCCAGCAGCTTAGGCCACGGACCGCAGTTCTTC. It translates to CASSLGHGPQFF. The chain couples TRBV7-6 to TRBJ2-1; D remains unclear. The germline V gene has CDR1 SGHVS and CDR2 FNYEAQ. V lost 1 base to trimming and J lost 12 bases, with 10 bases between them. The CDR3 consists of 12 residues.

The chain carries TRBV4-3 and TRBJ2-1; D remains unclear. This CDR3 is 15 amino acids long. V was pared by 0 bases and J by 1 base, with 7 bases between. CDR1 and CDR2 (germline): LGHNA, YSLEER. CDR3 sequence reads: CASSQEATSYNEQFF. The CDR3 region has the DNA TGCGCCAGCAGCCAAGAAGCAACTTCCTACAATGAGCAGTTCTTC.

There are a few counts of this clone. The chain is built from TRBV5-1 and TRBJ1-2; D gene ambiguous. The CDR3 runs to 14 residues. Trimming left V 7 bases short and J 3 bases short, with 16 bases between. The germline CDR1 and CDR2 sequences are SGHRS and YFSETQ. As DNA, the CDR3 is TGCGCCAGCGGCCGCTCGGAGGGCGACTATGGCTACACCTTC. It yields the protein CASGRSEGDYGYTF.

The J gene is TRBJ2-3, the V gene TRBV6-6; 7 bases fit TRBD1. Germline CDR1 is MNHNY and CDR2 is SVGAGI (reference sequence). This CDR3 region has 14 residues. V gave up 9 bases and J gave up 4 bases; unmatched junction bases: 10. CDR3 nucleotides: TGTGCCAGTCTCTTATTAGGGGGCGCAGATACGCAGTATTTT. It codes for CASLLLGGADTQYF.

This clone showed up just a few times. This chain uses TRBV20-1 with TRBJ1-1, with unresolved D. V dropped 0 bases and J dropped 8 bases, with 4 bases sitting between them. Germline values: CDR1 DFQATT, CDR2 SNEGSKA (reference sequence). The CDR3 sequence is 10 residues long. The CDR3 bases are TGCAGTGCTAGAGAGAGGGAAGCTTTCTTT. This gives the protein CSAREREAFF.

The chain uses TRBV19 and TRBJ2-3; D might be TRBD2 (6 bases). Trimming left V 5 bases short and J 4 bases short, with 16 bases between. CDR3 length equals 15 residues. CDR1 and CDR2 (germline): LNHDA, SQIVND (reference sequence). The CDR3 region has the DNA TGTGCCAGTAGTCAATGGCGGGGCAGGGCAGATACGCAGTATTTT. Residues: CASSQWRGRADTQYF.

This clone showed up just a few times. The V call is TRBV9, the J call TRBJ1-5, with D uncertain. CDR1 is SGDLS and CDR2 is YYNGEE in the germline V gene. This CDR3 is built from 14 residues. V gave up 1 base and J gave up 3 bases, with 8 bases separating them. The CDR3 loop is CASSVTGNNQPQHF. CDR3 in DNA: TGTGCCAGCAGCGTAACGGGGAACAATCAGCCCCAGCATTTT.

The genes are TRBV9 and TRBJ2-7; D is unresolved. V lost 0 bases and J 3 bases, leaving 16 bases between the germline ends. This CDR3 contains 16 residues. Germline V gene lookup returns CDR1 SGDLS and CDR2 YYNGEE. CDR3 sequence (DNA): TGTGCCAGCAGCGTAGCCCCCTTCATGTCAGGCTACGAGCAGTACTTC. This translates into CASSVAPFMSGYEQYF.

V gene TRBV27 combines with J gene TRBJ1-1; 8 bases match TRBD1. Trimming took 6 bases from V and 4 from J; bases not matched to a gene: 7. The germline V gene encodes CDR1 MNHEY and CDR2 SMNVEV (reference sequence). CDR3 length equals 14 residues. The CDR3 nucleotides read TGTGCCAGCAGCCACAGGGGGGTCGGCACTGAAGCTTTCTTT. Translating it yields CASSHRGVGTEAFF.

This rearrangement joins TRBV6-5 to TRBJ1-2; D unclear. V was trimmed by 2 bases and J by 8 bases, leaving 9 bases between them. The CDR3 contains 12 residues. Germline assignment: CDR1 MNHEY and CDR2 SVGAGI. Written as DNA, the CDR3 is TGTGCCAGCAGTTACGCCGGCAGGGGCTACACCTTC. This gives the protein CASSYAGRGYTF.

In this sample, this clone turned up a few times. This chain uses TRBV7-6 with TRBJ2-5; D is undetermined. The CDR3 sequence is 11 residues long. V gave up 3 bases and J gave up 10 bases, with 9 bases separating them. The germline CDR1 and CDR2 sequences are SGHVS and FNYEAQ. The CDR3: CASSFAALQYF. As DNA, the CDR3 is TGTGCCAGCAGCTTCGCGGCCCTCCAGTACTTC.

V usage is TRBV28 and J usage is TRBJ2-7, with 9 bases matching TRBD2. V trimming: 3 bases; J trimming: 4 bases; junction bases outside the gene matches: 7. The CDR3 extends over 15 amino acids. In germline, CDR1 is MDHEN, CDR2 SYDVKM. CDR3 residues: CASSLFSAGGYEQYF. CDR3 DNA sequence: TGTGCCAGCAGTTTGTTTAGCGCGGGAGGGTACGAGCAGTACTTC.

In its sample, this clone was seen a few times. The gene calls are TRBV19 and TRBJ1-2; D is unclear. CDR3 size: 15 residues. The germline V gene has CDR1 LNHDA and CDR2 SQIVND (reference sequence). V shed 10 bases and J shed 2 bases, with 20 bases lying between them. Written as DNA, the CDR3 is TGTGCCACCCTTCCGTCCGGCAGAGAAAACTATGGCTACACCTTC. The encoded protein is CATLPSGRENYGYTF.

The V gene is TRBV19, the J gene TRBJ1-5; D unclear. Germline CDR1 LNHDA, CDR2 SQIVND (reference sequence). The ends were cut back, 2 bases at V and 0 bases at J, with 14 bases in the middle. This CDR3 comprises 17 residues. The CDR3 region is CASSITTGPYSNQPQHF. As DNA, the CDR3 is TGTGCCAGTAGTATAACCACCGGGCCATATAGCAATCAGCCCCAGCATTTT.

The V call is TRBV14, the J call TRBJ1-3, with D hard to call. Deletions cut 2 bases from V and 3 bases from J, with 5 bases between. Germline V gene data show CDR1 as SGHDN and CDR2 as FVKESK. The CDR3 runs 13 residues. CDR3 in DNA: TGTGCCAGCAGCCAAAAGCATGGAAACACCATATATTTT. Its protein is CASSQKHGNTIYF.

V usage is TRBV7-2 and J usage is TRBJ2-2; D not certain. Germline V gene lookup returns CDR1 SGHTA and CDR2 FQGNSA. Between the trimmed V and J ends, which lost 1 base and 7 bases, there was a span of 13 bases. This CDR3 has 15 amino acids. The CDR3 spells CASSLDRPDHGELFF. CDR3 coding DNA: TGTGCCAGCAGCTTAGACCGACCAGATCACGGGGAGCTGTTTTTT. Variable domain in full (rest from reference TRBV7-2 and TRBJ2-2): GAGVSQSPSNKVTEKGKDVELRCDPISGHTALYWYRQSLGQGLEFLIYFQGNSAPDKSGLPSDRFSAERTGGSVSTLTIQRTQQEDSAVYLCASSLDRPDHGELFFGEGSRLTVL.

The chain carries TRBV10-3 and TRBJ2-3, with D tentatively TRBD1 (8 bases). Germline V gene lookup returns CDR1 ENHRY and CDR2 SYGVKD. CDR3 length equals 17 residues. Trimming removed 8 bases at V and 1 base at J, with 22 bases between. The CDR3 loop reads CAISRTGTGGGTDTQYF. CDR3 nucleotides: TGTGCCATCTCCCGGACAGGGACGGGAGGAGGCACAGATACGCAGTATTTT.

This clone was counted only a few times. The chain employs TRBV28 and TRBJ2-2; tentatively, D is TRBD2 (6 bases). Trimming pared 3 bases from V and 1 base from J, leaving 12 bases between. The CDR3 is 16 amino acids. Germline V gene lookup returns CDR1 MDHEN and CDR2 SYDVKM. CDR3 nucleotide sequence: TGTGCCAGCAGTTTCCTTGCGGGACGGAACACCGGGGAGCTGTTTTTT. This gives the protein CASSFLAGRNTGELFF.

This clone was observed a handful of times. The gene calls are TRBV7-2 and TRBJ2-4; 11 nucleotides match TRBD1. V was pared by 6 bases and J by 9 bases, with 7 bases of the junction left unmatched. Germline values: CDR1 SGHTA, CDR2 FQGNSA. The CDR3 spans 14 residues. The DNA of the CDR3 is TGTGCCAGCAGTCCCCTAGGACAGGGGGCCATTCAGTACTTC. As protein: CASSPLGQGAIQYF.

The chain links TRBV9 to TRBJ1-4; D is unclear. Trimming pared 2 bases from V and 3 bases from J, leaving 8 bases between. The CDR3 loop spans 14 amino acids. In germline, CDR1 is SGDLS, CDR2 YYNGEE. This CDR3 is CASSVRSANEKLFF. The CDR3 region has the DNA TGTGCCAGCAGCGTGAGGTCAGCTAATGAAAAACTGTTTTTT. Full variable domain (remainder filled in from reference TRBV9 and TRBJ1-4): DSGVTQTPKHLITATGQRVTLRCSPRSGDLSVYWYQQSLDQGLQFLIQYYNGEERAKGNILERFSAQQFPDLHSELNLSSLELGDSALYFCASSVRSANEKLFFGSGTQLSVL.

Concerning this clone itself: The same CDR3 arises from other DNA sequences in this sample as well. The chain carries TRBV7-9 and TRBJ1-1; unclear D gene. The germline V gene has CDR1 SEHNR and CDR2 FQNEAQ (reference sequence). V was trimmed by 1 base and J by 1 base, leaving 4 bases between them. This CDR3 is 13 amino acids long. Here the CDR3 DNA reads TGTGCCAGCAGCTTAGACACGAACACTGAAGCTTTCTTT. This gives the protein CASSLDTNTEAFF.